Below are 23 T cell receptor beta chains sequenced from a single sample in a study of blood T cell repertoires in COVID-19. Sequenced by immunoSEQ multiplex PCR; TCRdb stores in-frame clones only, minus some. The repertoire consists of about 150,000 clones, with roughly four fifths occurring once and the leading ten covering 9% to 14%. Sequenced input: peripheral blood. The receptors originated from a woman aged 55-70 years with COVID-19, enrolled during active disease.

The chain recombines TRBV10-3 with TRBJ1-4, with 12 bases identical to TRBD1. This CDR3 region has 14 residues. Germline CDR1 and CDR2: ENHRY and SYGVKD. The V and J ends lost 6 bases and 7 bases, in that order; junction bases with no gene match: 3. The chain's CDR3 is CAISGDRGPEKLFF. The CDR3 DNA is TGTGCCATCAGCGGGGACAGGGGGCCTGAAAAACTGTTTTTT.

The CDR3 sequence: CASSPRPGDSNQPQHF. For the CDR3, the DNA is TGTGCCAGCTCACCACGACCAGGGGACAGCAATCAGCCCCAGCATTTT. The chain joins TRBV18 to TRBJ1-5; a possible D gene is TRBD1 (6 bases). The CDR3 contains 16 residues. V lost 1 base and J lost 1, with 11 bases in between. CDR1 is KGHSH, CDR2 LQKENI, per germline.

A remark on this clone: The identical CDR3 is also encoded by other nucleotide sequences in the sample. The chain couples TRBV27 to TRBJ2-7, with TRBD1 matching over 9 bases. The CDR3 sequence is 14 residues long. The junction had 7 bases not matched to a gene; V was cut back by 6 bases and J by 4 bases. Germline V gives CDR1 MNHEY, CDR2 SMNVEV (reference sequence). The CDR3 nucleotides read TGTGCCAGCAGCTTAGGACAGGGGTATTACGAGCAGTACTTC. Translation gives CASSLGQGYYEQYF.

The chain links TRBV9 to TRBJ2-2; TRBD1 aligns across 7 bases. This CDR3 contains 14 residues. With 4 bases clipped from V and 4 bases from J, the junction kept 4 bases outside the gene matches. Looked up from germline, CDR1 is SGDLS and CDR2 is YYNGEE. The CDR3 bases are TGTGCCAGCAGCCCTTGGGACAGCACCGGGGAGCTGTTTTTT. It translates to CASSPWDSTGELFF. Variable domain in full (rest from reference TRBV9 and TRBJ2-2): DSGVTQTPKHLITATGQRVTLRCSPRSGDLSVYWYQQSLDQGLQFLIQYYNGEERAKGNILERFSAQQFPDLHSELNLSSLELGDSALYFCASSPWDSTGELFFGEGSRLTVL.

The chain employs TRBV30 and TRBJ2-2; 8 bases match TRBD1. CDR1 GTSNPN and CDR2 SVGIG come from the germline V gene (reference sequence). CDR3 length: 13 amino acids. V shed 7 bases and J 5 bases; nucleotides not matched to a gene: 6. The CDR3 DNA follows: TGTGCCTATGGACAGGGCGGTACCGGGGAGCTGTTTTTT. Encoded protein: CAYGQGGTGELFF.

The genes are TRBV4-2 and TRBJ1-5, with 7 bases lining up with TRBD1. The ends lost 1 base at V and 6 bases at J; junction bases unmatched: 6. Looked up from germline, CDR1 is LGHNA and CDR2 is YNFKEQ. The CDR3 is 15 residues long. In DNA form, the CDR3 reads TGTGCCAGCAGCCAAGGAGACAGGGAGGCTCAGCCCCAGCATTTT. This codes for CASSQGDREAQPQHF.

This rearrangement joins TRBV19 to TRBJ1-5; D is perhaps TRBD1 (5 bases). This CDR3 has 16 residues. Trimming cost V 1 base and J 0 bases, with 10 bases left between them. Looked up from germline, CDR1 is LNHDA and CDR2 is SQIVND (reference sequence). In DNA form, the CDR3 reads TGTGCCAGTAGTATAGGTGGGGCAAGTAGCAATCAGCCCCAGCATTTT. Translating gives CASSIGGASSNQPQHF.

This chain connects TRBV7-6 to TRBJ1-6; 7 positions match TRBD1. Germline CDR1 reads SGHVS; CDR2 reads FNYEAQ. The V segment lost 2 bases and the J segment 4 bases; nucleotides outside the gene matches: 8. The CDR3 contains 17 residues. This chain's CDR3 is CASSLNTGAGYNSPLHF. CDR3 nucleotide sequence: TGTGCCAGCAGCTTAAACACAGGGGCAGGATATAATTCACCCCTCCACTTT.

This clone showed up just a few times. The chain employs TRBV27 and TRBJ2-2; D possibly corresponds to TRBD1 (5 bases). This CDR3 is built from 15 residues. In germline, CDR1 is MNHEY, CDR2 SMNVEV (reference sequence). V was trimmed by 5 bases and J by 7 bases, leaving 17 bases between them. The CDR3 reads CASSPSLWGFGELFF. The CDR3 DNA follows: TGTGCCAGCAGTCCGTCCTTGTGGGGCTTCGGGGAGCTGTTTTTT.

This clone was counted a few times. This chain connects TRBV19 to TRBJ1-1, with a weak D call TRBD1 (6 bases). This CDR3 spans 15 amino acids. Germline V gives CDR1 LNHDA, CDR2 SQIVND (reference sequence). The V end was cut by 8 bases, the J end by 1 base, with 17 bases between. CDR3 loop: CASATLRGGNTEAFF. CDR3 bases: TGTGCCAGTGCGACACTCAGGGGTGGGAACACTGAAGCTTTCTTT.

The V call is TRBV18, the J call TRBJ1-1, with a weak D call TRBD1 (6 bases). V was shortened by 1 base and J by 1 base, with 10 bases between the two germline ends. The CDR3 totals 15 residues. Germline CDR1 and CDR2: KGHSH and LQKENI. The CDR3 DNA reads as TGTGCCAGCTCACCACTAAGGACAGAGAACACTGAAGCTTTCTTT. This codes for CASSPLRTENTEAFF. Full variable domain (remainder filled in from reference TRBV18 and TRBJ1-1): NAGVMQNPRHLVRRRGQEARLRCSPMKGHSHVYWYRQLPEEGLKFMVYLQKENIIDESGMPKERFSAEFPKEGPSILRIQQVVRGDSAAYFCASSPLRTENTEAFFGQGTRLTVV.

The J gene is TRBJ1-2, the V gene TRBV29-1, with a tentative D call TRBD1 (6 bases). The V gene's germline CDR1 is SQVTM and CDR2 ANQGSEA. The CDR3 runs to 13 residues. Trimming removed 7 bases from V and 5 bases from J, with 17 bases in between. CDR3 coding DNA: TGCAGCGGAGGGGGGGGGCCCTCATATGGCTACACCTTC. This gives the protein CSGGGGPSYGYTF.

The rearrangement links TRBV5-1 to TRBJ2-1, with TRBD1 as a possible D gene (5 bases). Trimming stripped 4 bases from V and 8 bases from J, with 19 bases between. CDR1 and CDR2 (germline): SGHRS, YFSETQ. There are 15 residues in the CDR3. This CDR3 reads CASSSQGRVKDEQFF. CDR3 DNA: TGCGCCAGCAGCAGCCAGGGAAGGGTTAAGGATGAGCAGTTCTTC.

A single count supports this clone. The CDR3 is CASSLAGYYGYTF. CDR3 DNA: TGCGCCAGCAGCTTGGCAGGCTACTATGGCTACACCTTC. The V call is TRBV5-1, the J call TRBJ1-2; D uncertain. Per the germline V gene, CDR1 is SGHRS and CDR2 is YFSETQ. V shed 0 bases and J shed 3 bases, with 6 bases lying between them. The CDR3 consists of 13 residues.

The chain couples TRBV11-2 to TRBJ1-5, with D hard to call. CDR1 and CDR2 (germline): SGHAT, FQNNGV. V dropped 2 bases and J dropped 6 bases, with 11 bases sitting between them. This CDR3 region has 14 residues. This CDR3 reads CASSLMGGTQPQHF. CDR3 nucleotide sequence: TGTGCCAGCAGCTTAATGGGAGGAACTCAGCCCCAGCATTTT.

This sequence joins TRBV3-1 (or the pseudogene TRBV3-2) and TRBJ1-2; unclear D gene. This CDR3 has 16 amino acids. The V end was cut by 3 bases, the J end by 3 bases, with 17 bases between. CDR1 and CDR2 from the germline V gene are LGHDT and YNNKEL (reference sequence). In nucleotides, the CDR3 is TGTGCCAGCAGCCACCTAACAGTTTCAAGAGACTATGGCTACACCTTC. It is translated as CASSHLTVSRDYGYTF.

The rearrangement uses TRBV15 and TRBJ1-6, with D unresolved. Germline lookup yields CDR1 LNHNV and CDR2 YYDKDF (reference sequence). Between the trimmed V and J ends, which lost 1 base and 6 bases, there was a span of 13 bases. The CDR3 sequence is 16 residues long. For the CDR3, the DNA is TGTGCCACCAGCAGAGTCATTGGGGAGGGTAATTCACCCCTCCACTTT. Translation gives CATSRVIGEGNSPLHF.

The chain links TRBV12-5 to TRBJ2-5; D uncertain. This CDR3 is 13 amino acids long. Trimming took 1 base from V and 2 from J, leaving 5 bases between them. The V gene's germline CDR1 is LGHNT and CDR2 FRNRAP. The CDR3 region has the DNA TGTGCTAGTGGTTTGGGACTTCAAGAGACCCAGTACTTC. It translates to CASGLGLQETQYF.

The chain carries TRBV18 and TRBJ1-6; 7 positions agree with TRBD1. Trimming took 2 bases from V and 8 from J; bases not matched to a gene: 15. The CDR3 is 18 residues long. Germline loops: CDR1 KGHSH, CDR2 LQKENI. The CDR3 protein is CASSPSLGSPGGDSPLHF. The DNA of the CDR3 is TGTGCCAGCTCACCAAGTCTTGGTTCCCCAGGGGGTGATTCACCCCTCCACTTT. Complete variable domain (other parts from reference TRBV18 and TRBJ1-6): NAGVMQNPRHLVRRRGQEARLRCSPMKGHSHVYWYRQLPEEGLKFMVYLQKENIIDESGMPKERFSAEFPKEGPSILRIQQVVRGDSAAYFCASSPSLGSPGGDSPLHFGNGTRLTVT.

The rearrangement uses TRBV2 and TRBJ1-1; D is unclear. CDR3 length equals 12 residues. Germline assignment: CDR1 SNHLY and CDR2 FYNNEI. Trimming took off 1 base at V and 5 bases at J, with 5 bases between the two ends. CDR3 nucleotide sequence: TGTGCCAGCAGTGAAGAGGAGACTGAAGCTTTCTTT. Translated, it gives CASSEEETEAFF.

This chain joins TRBV12-3 or TRBV12-4 and TRBJ2-2; D unclear. This CDR3 has 13 amino acids. Trimming removed 1 base from V and 5 bases from J, with 5 bases in between. CDR3 loop: CASSLDGTGELFF. The CDR3 DNA reads TGTGCCAGCAGTTTAGACGGGACCGGGGAGCTGTTTTTT.

DNA of the CDR3: TGCGCCAGCAGCTTGGACAGGGGAATGAACACTGAAGCTTTCTTT. It codes for CASSLDRGMNTEAFF. V gene TRBV5-1 combines with J gene TRBJ1-1; 7 positions agree with TRBD1. CDR1 and CDR2 (germline): SGHRS, YFSETQ. The length of the CDR3 is 15 residues. The junction had 2 bases not matched to a gene; V was cut back by 0 bases and J by 0 bases.

The chain recombines TRBV3-1 (or the pseudogene TRBV3-2) with TRBJ2-2, with D possibly matching TRBD1 (6 bases). Looked up from germline, CDR1 is LGHDT and CDR2 is YNNKEL (reference sequence). V lost 1 base, J lost 2 bases, and 11 bases lay in between. There are 16 residues in the CDR3. CDR3: CASSQVDRINTGELFF. The CDR3 DNA reads TGTGCCAGCAGCCAAGTAGACAGGATTAACACCGGGGAGCTGTTTTTT.